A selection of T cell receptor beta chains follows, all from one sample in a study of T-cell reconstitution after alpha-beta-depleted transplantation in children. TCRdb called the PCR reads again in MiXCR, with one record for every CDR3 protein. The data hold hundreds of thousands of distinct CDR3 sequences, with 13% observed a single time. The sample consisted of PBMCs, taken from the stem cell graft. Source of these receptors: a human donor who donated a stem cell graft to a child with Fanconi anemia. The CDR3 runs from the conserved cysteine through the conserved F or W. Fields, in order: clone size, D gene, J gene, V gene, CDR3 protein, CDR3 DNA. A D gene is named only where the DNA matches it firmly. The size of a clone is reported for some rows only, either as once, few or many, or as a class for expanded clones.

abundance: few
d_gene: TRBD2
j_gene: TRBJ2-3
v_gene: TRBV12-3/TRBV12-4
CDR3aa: CASSFERGGFTDTQYF
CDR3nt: TGTGCCAGCAGTTTCGAGCGGGGGGGGTTTACAGATACGCAGTATTTT

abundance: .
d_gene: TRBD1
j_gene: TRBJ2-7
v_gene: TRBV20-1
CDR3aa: CSAETGAAREQYF
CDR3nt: TGCAGTGCTGAGACAGGGGCGGCGCGAGAGCAGTACTTC

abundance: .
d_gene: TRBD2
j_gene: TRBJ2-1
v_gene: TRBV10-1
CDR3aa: CASSGTSGGTYNEQFF
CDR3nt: TGCGCCAGCAGTGGAACTAGCGGGGGGACCTACAATGAGCAGTTCTTC

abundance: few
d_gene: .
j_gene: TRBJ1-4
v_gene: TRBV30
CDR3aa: CAWSAHQAEQLFF
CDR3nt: TGTGCCTGGAGTGCCCACCAGGCCGAACAGCTGTTTTTT

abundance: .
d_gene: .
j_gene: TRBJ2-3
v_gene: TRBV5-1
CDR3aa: CASSFVGEDTQYF
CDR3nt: TGCGCCAGCAGCTTTGTGGGAGAAGATACGCAGTATTTT

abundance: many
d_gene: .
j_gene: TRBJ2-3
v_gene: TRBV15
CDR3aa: CATSRVGDVTDTQYF
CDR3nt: TGTGCCACCAGCAGAGTCGGGGATGTCACAGATACGCAGTATTTT

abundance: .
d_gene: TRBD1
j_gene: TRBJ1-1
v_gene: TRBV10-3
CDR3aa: CAIRDGGGSNTEAFF
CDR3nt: TGTGCCATCAGGGATGGAGGGGGCTCCAACACTGAAGCTTTCTTT

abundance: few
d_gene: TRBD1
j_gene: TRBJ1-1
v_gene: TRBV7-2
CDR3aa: CASSLVPGGRVRAFF
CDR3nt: TGTGCCAGCAGCTTAGTCCCAGGGGGCAGAGTTAGAGCTTTCTTT

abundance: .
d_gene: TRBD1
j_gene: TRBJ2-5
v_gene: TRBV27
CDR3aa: CASSLKDRAWETQYF
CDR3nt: TGTGCCAGCAGTTTAAAGGACAGGGCATGGGAGACCCAGTACTTC

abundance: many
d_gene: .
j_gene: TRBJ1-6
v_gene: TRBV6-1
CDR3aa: CASSAAVGNSPLHF
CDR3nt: TGTGCCAGCAGTGCGGCTGTTGGTAATTCACCCCTCCACTTT

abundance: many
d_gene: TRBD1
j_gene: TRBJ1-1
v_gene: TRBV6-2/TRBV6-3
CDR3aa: CASRQGDSEAFF
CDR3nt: TGTGCCAGCAGGCAGGGGGACAGTGAAGCTTTCTTT

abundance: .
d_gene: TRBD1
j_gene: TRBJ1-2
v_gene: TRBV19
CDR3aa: CASAGQGRTNYGYTF
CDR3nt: TGTGCCAGTGCGGGACAGGGACGAACTAACTATGGCTACACCTTC

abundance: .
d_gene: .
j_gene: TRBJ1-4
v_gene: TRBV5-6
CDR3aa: CASSPGGMRTNEKLFF
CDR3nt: TGTGCCAGCAGCCCTGGGGGTATGAGAACTAATGAAAAACTGTTTTTT

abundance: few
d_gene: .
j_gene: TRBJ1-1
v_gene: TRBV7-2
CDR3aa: CASSLGRLRTEPFF
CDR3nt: TGTGCCAGCAGCTTGGGCCGGTTGAGGACTGAACCTTTCTTT

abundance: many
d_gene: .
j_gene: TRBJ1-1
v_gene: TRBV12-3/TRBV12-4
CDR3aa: CASSVTQGNTEAFF
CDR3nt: TGTGCCAGCAGTGTGACACAGGGAAACACTGAAGCTTTCTTT

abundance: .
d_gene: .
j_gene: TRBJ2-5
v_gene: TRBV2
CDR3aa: CASSTPSTGRTETQYF
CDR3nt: TGTGCCAGCAGTACACCCTCCACAGGGAGGACGGAGACCCAGTACTTC

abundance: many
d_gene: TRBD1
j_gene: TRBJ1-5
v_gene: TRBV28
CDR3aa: CASSGGQEEYQPQHF
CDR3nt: TGTGCCAGCAGTGGGGGACAGGAGGAATATCAGCCCCAGCATTTT

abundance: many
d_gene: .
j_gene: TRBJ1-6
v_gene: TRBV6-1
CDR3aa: CASSEVSPLHF
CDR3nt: TGTGCCAGCAGTGAGGTTTCACCCCTCCACTTT

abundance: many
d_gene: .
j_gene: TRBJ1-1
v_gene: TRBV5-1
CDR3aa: CASSLTGDTEAFF
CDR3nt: TGCGCCAGCAGCTTGACTGGGGACACTGAAGCTTTCTTT

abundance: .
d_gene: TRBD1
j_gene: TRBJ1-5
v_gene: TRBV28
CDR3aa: CASRPGTGDQPQHF
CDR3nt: TGTGCCAGCAGGCCCGGGACAGGGGATCAGCCCCAGCATTTT

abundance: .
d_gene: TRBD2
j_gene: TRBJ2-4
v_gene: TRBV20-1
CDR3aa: CSATSRGGLAKNIQYF
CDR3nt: TGCAGTGCTACCTCCCGGGGGGGGCTAGCCAAAAACATTCAGTACTTC

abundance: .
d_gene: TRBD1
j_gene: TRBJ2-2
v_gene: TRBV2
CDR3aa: CTFSLVRSGTANTGELFF
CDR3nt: TGTACCTTCAGCCTGGTGCGCTCCGGGACAGCGAACACCGGGGAGCTGTTTTTT

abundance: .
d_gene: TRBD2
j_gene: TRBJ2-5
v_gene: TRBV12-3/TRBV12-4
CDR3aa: CASMWTSGAQETQYF
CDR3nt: TGTGCCAGCATGTGGACTAGCGGGGCCCAAGAGACCCAGTACTTC

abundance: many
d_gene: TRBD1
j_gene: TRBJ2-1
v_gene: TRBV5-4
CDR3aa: CASSTQLGGERNEQFF
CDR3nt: TGTGCCAGCAGTACCCAGTTAGGGGGCGAACGAAATGAGCAGTTCTTC

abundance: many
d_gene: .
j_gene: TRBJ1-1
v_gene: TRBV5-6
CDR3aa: CASRGPGTEAFF
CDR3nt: TGTGCCAGCAGGGGCCCTGGGACTGAAGCTTTCTTT

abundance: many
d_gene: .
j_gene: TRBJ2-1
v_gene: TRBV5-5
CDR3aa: CASSLRGTQFF
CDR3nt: TGTGCCAGCAGCTTACGGGGTACGCAGTTCTTC

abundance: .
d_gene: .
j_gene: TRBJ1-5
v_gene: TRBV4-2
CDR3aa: CASSFDSRGNQPQHF
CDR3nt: TGTGCCAGCAGCTTTGACAGCAGGGGCAATCAGCCCCAGCATTTT